This note documents a single T cell receptor (beta chain) sequence. Samples were taken at baseline and on day 1 of cycles 4 and 7. The record originates from a study of OX40 agonist ivuxolimab in advanced cancers. The wider study: Patients with hepatocellular carcinoma, melanoma, renal cell or head and neck cancer made up the dose-escalation patients. Prior anti-PD-1, anti-PD-L1 or anti-CTLA-4 therapy was allowed; 30% to 40% had some.

Profiled with immunoSEQ multiplex PCR; TCRdb holds only in-frame clones, not every one. The sample consists of 65,000 to 75,000 clones, 70% to 90% of them appearing once. This receptor was obtained from an adult with an advanced solid tumor such as melanoma, head and neck, liver or kidney cancer. The input for sequencing was CD4+ or CD8+ T cells sorted from blood, taken in a trial of the OX40 agonist ivuxolimab.

CDR3 DNA sequence: TGTGCCAGCAGTGAAGAGTGGACAGGGGGCTATGGCTACACCTTC. It encodes CASSEEWTGGYGYTF. The chain combines TRBV2 with TRBJ1-2; 10 bases are shared with TRBD1. CDR1 and CDR2 (germline): SNHLY, FYNNEI. V shed 1 base and J 4 bases; nucleotides not matched to a gene: 3. There are 15 residues in the CDR3.